These 27 T cell receptor beta chains were sequenced from one sample in a study of glioma-infiltrating T cells listed by TCRdb under 2016. Sequencing was carried out with an Illumina MiSeq. TCR alpha and beta CDR3 regions were amplified with the iRepertoire nested amplicon-rescue multiplex PCR (arm-PCR) platform from RNA. TCRdb cleaned the public reads at Q25 with fastp, built clones with MiXCR and kept in-frame beta chains. Rows with a matching CDR3 protein are joined into one entry that keeps the most common DNA and genes. The sample table holds about 130,000 distinct CDR3 sequences, of which 24% were seen once. The leading ten clones occupy 25% to 30% of the sample. Material for sequencing was glioma tissue, nonneoplastic brain tissue, or PBMCs (not recorded which). All receptors derive from a human donor with low-grade glioma or glioblastoma, undergoing nonglioma brain surgery, or in good health (not recorded which).

This clonotype has a count of ten or more. The chain uses TRBV25-1 and TRBJ1-4; D gene ambiguous. The germline CDR1 and CDR2 sequences are MGHDK and SYGVNS. The CDR3 sequence is 12 residues long. Trimming removed 7 bases at V and 6 bases at J, with 9 bases between. Written as DNA, the CDR3 is TGTGCCAGCAACCTTGGTGATGAAAAACTGTTTTTT. This translates into CASNLGDEKLFF.

This clonotype was observed at least ten times. The J gene is TRBJ1-5, the V gene TRBV6-1, with 8 bases fitting TRBD1. The CDR3 loop spans 15 amino acids. V lost 3 bases to trimming and J lost 2 bases; unmatched junction nucleotides: 3. CDR1 and CDR2 (germline): MNHNS, SASEGT. CDR3 sequence: CASSEGQVGNQPQHF. The CDR3 DNA is TGTGCCAGCAGTGAGGGACAGGTAGGCAATCAGCCCCAGCATTTT.

This clonotype was counted ten times or more. The chain carries TRBV3-1 and TRBJ2-5; 7 bases line up with TRBD2. The J segment lost 2 bases and the V segment lost 3 bases, leaving 0 bases of the junction unmatched. CDR1 LGHDT and CDR2 YNNKEL come from the germline V gene (reference sequence). This CDR3 has 13 amino acids. Here the CDR3 reads CASSQGGQETQYF. Here the CDR3 DNA reads TGTGCCAGCAGCCAGGGGGGGCAAGAGACCCAGTACTTC.

The rearrangement links TRBV7-3 to TRBJ2-1, with TRBD2 matching over 10 bases. The CDR3 loop spans 17 amino acids. Per the germline V gene, CDR1 is SGHTA and CDR2 is FQGTGA. V gave up 4 bases and J gave up 3 bases; unmatched junction bases: 9. The DNA of the CDR3 is TGTGCCAGCAGCTGGGATAGCGGGGGGCCCCTCTACAATGAGCAGTTCTTC. Amino acids: CASSWDSGGPLYNEQFF.

This clonotype came up a few times. A read error may account for a junction end that differs from germline. The CDR3 sequence: CASSARGGNQPQHF. The DNA for the CDR3 is TGCGCCAGCAGTGCAAGAGGGGGGAATCAGCCCCAGCATTTT. V gene TRBV6-5 combines with J gene TRBJ1-5; weak D call: TRBD1 (6 bases). Germline V gene lookup returns CDR1 MNHEY and CDR2 SVGAGI. The CDR3 has 14 amino acids.

About this clonotype: Sequence at one end of the junction differs from germline and may be a read error. The chain employs TRBV7-9 and TRBJ2-5, with TRBD2 matching over 7 bases. The CDR3 is 16 residues long. Germline V CDR1 and CDR2: SEHNR, FQNEAQ (reference sequence). CDR3 in DNA: TGTGCCGGCAGCTCCGCCCCGGGACTAACGGAGGAGGCCCAGTACTTC. It specifies CAGSSAPGLTEEAQYF.

The CDR3, as DNA: TGTGCCAGCAGTTCTCCCACTAGCGGGGGGGCACACAATGAGCAGTTCTTC. Encoded protein: CASSSPTSGGAHNEQFF. The rearrangement uses TRBV27 and TRBJ2-1; 13 bases line up with TRBD2. The germline V gene has CDR1 MNHEY and CDR2 SMNVEV (reference sequence). The junction had 8 bases not matched to a gene; V was cut back by 4 bases and J by 5 bases. The CDR3 loop spans 17 amino acids.

The chain recombines TRBV7-2 with TRBJ1-4; unclear D gene. Between the trimmed V and J ends, which lost 5 bases and 0 bases, there was a span of 10 bases. CDR3 length: 15 residues. Germline CDR1 and CDR2: SGHTA and FQGNSA. The DNA of the CDR3 is TGTGCCAGCAGCCTAGGGTTTGCAACTAATGAAAAACTGTTTTTT. It is translated as CASSLGFATNEKLFF.

This clonotype was observed a handful of times. Germline is not matched at one junction end, which may reflect a read error. The CDR3 sequence is CAGSSSRRPEAFF. The CDR3 DNA is TGTGCCGGCAGCTCAAGTAGGCGGCCAGAAGCTTTCTTT. The gene calls are TRBV7-9 and TRBJ1-1; D is ambiguous. The germline V gene has CDR1 SEHNR and CDR2 FQNEAQ (reference sequence). CDR3 length: 13 amino acids.

The J gene is TRBJ2-5, the V gene TRBV5-1; D tentatively reads TRBD1 or TRBD2 (5 bases each). V lost 4 bases and J lost 4, with 20 bases in between. CDR3 size: 16 residues. Germline V CDR1 and CDR2: SGHRS, YFSETQ. CDR3 loop: CASSEGRVVEGETQYF. Written as DNA, the CDR3 is TGCGCCAGCAGCGAGGGACGGGTGGTCGAAGGAGAGACCCAGTACTTC.

A few counts support this clonotype. The chain joins TRBV20-1 to TRBJ2-2; 8 bases agree with TRBD2. In germline, CDR1 is DFQATT, CDR2 SNEGSKA (reference sequence). CDR3 length: 15 amino acids. V was clipped by 5 bases and J by 1 base; unmatched bases: 6. The CDR3 nucleotides are TGCAGTGCTCATGCGGGGGGAAAGAACACCGGGGAGCTGTTTTTT. This codes for CSAHAGGKNTGELFF.

This clonotype was seen more than once but under ten times. V and J are TRBV4-1 and TRBJ2-1; 7 bases match TRBD2. This CDR3 spans 16 amino acids. The ends lost 4 bases at V and 4 bases at J; junction bases unmatched: 10. The V gene's germline CDR1 is MGHRA and CDR2 YSYEKL. The CDR3 is CASSRLAGGGYNEQFF. The CDR3 DNA follows: TGCGCCAGCAGCCGTCTAGCTGGGGGGGGATACAATGAGCAGTTCTTC.

This clonotype has just a few counts. V is TRBV20-1 and J is TRBJ1-3; weak D call: TRBD1 (5 bases). The CDR3 runs to 19 residues. Trimming pared 4 bases from V and 0 bases from J, leaving 25 bases between. Germline lookup yields CDR1 DFQATT and CDR2 SNEGSKA (reference sequence). As DNA, the CDR3 is TGCAGTGCTATTATCTTAAAAGGACAACATGTAAGCTCTGGAAACACCATATATTTT. Amino acid sequence: CSAIILKGQHVSSGNTIYF.

This chain links TRBV29-1 with TRBJ1-2; 9 nucleotides align to TRBD1. This CDR3 has 11 amino acids. Germline V CDR1 and CDR2: SQVTM, ANQGSEA. Unmatched junction bases numbered 0, after V lost 4 bases and J lost 6 bases. For the CDR3, the DNA is TGCAGCGTTGGACAGGGGGATGGCTACACCTTC. It is translated as CSVGQGDGYTF. The full variable domain, in which reference TRBV29-1 and TRBJ1-2 provide the parts outside the CDR3, is SAVISQKPSRDICQRGTSLTIQCQVDSQVTMMFWYRQQPGQSLTLIATANQGSEATYESGFVIDKFPISRPNLTFSTLTVSNMSPEDSSIYLCSVGQGDGYTFGSGTRLTVV.

This clonotype was counted between two and nine times. The chain employs TRBV14 and TRBJ1-3; D uncertain. Germline-derived CDR1 and CDR2 are SGHDN and FVKESK. The CDR3 covers 13 residues. Trimming removed 0 bases at V and 8 bases at J, with 8 bases between. CDR3 in amino acids: CASSQDLADTIYF. As DNA, the CDR3 is TGTGCCAGCAGCCAAGATTTAGCAGACACCATATATTTT.

The table lists this clonotype with a few counts. The chain is built from TRBV7-9 and TRBJ2-5; 8 bases line up with TRBD1. CDR1 SEHNR and CDR2 FQNEAQ come from the germline V gene (reference sequence). Trimming at V came to 7 bases and at J to 5 bases, leaving 12 bases not matched to a gene. This CDR3 contains 15 residues. In DNA, the CDR3 is TGTGCCAGCACCCTAGTGGGGACAGGTTTTGAGACCCAGTACTTC. Translated, it gives CASTLVGTGFETQYF.

The rearrangement uses TRBV4-1 and TRBJ1-4; possible D gene TRBD1, 5 bases. From germline, CDR1 is MGHRA and CDR2 YSYEKL. This CDR3 has 12 amino acids. V lost 4 bases and J 15 bases, leaving 15 bases between the germline ends. This CDR3 reads CASSPPDRIVFF. CDR3 DNA: TGCGCCAGCAGCCCCCCCGACAGAATTGTGTTTTTT.

The CDR3 DNA sequence: TGTGCCAGCAGGGGACTAGCGGGGGAGGCGAACACCGGGGAGCTGTTTTTT. Translation gives CASRGLAGEANTGELFF. The chain uses TRBV27 and TRBJ2-2; 14 bases agree with TRBD2. The germline gives CDR1 MNHEY, CDR2 SMNVEV (reference sequence). The CDR3 contains 17 residues. With V trimmed by 6 bases and J by 0 bases, 3 bases remained unmatched.

At least ten counts were recorded for this clonotype. The chain uses TRBV6-1 and TRBJ2-3, with TRBD1 matching 10 bases. The CDR3 totals 16 residues. The germline V gene encodes CDR1 MNHNS and CDR2 SASEGT. The ends lost 5 bases at V and 5 bases at J; junction bases unmatched: 10. The CDR3 here is CASSPLGTGDLDTQYF. The CDR3 DNA follows: TGTGCCAGCAGTCCCCTCGGGACAGGGGATTTAGATACGCAGTATTTT.

This clonotype was observed at least ten times. The chain links TRBV6-1 to TRBJ2-7; D not certain. Germline V gene sequence: CDR1 MNHNS, CDR2 SASEGT. V was shortened by 10 bases and J by 3 bases, with 13 bases between the two germline ends. This CDR3 spans 12 amino acids. The CDR3 nucleotides read TGTGCCACTTTCGGGCGCGACTACGAGCAGTACGTC. Protein sequence: CATFGRDYEQYV.

Only a few counts were recorded for this clonotype. Germline is not matched at one junction end, which may reflect a read error. The V gene is TRBV6-2 or TRBV6-3, the J gene TRBJ2-1; 11 nucleotides line up with TRBD1. In germline, CDR1 is MNHEY, CDR2 SVGEGT. CDR3 length: 15 amino acids. DNA of the CDR3: TGTGCCAGCACCGCGGACAGGGGGCATTACAATGGGCAGTTCTTC. Residues: CASTADRGHYNGQFF.

This clonotype turned up a few times. The genes are TRBV6-1 and TRBJ2-3, with TRBD2 matching 9 bases. The CDR3 totals 14 residues. The germline V gene has CDR1 MNHNS and CDR2 SASEGT. Unmatched junction bases numbered 8, after V lost 8 bases and J lost 5 bases. CDR3 residues: CASLPSGAEDTQYF. As DNA, the CDR3 is TGTGCCAGCCTCCCTAGCGGGGCGGAAGATACGCAGTATTTT.

In the case of this clonotype: A read error may be the cause here, since a much bigger clone is one base away. The rearrangement joins TRBV6-1 to TRBJ1-5; 7 bases fit TRBD1. V was clipped by 6 bases and J by 2 bases; unmatched bases: 7. Germline CDR1 MNHNS, CDR2 SASEGT. There are 15 residues in the CDR3. The CDR3 sequence is CASREQGSGNQPQHF. The CDR3 nucleotides are TGTGCCAGCAGGGAACAGGGGAGTGGCAATCAGCCCCAGCATTTT.

The chain recombines TRBV28 with TRBJ1-5, with D tentatively TRBD1 (6 bases). The V gene lost 0 bases and the J gene lost 9 bases, with 18 bases spanning the gap. Germline CDR1 MDHEN, CDR2 SYDVKM. The CDR3 contains 16 residues. The CDR3 coding sequence is TGTGCCAGCAGTTTATGGAAAGGGGAAGGGGGTCGGCCCCAGCATTTT. This gives the protein CASSLWKGEGGRPQHF.

This clonotype has a handful of counts. This chain joins TRBV7-9 and TRBJ2-1; D uncertain. Trimming stripped 5 bases from V and 4 bases from J, with 9 bases between. Germline V gene sequence: CDR1 SEHNR, CDR2 FQNEAQ (reference sequence). This CDR3 has 13 amino acids. CDR3 loop: CASSPDWYNEQFF. The DNA for the CDR3 is TGTGCCAGCAGCCCTGATTGGTACAATGAGCAGTTCTTC.

In regard to this clonotype: An end of the junction differs from the germline gene, which may be a read error. The rearrangement joins TRBV27 to TRBJ1-1, with TRBD1 matching over 7 bases. This CDR3 comprises 14 residues. CDR1 MNHEY and CDR2 SMNVEV come from the germline V gene (reference sequence). The CDR3 DNA reads TGTGCCAGCAGTTTTCGGACAGGTAGGACTGAAACTTTCTTT. This encodes CASSFRTGRTETFF.

About this clonotype itself: A much larger clonotype is one base distant, so this may be a read error. V usage is TRBV6-2 or TRBV6-3 and J usage is TRBJ1-5, with 9 positions matching TRBD1. The CDR3 length is 14 residues. Germline lookup yields CDR1 MNHEY and CDR2 SVGEGT. DNA for the CDR3: TGTGTCAGCAGACGCGACAGGGGGAGGCAGCCCCAGCATTTT. As protein: CVSRRDRGRQPQHF.